This T cell receptor (beta chain) appears in the sequencing data of a study of cytomegalovirus exposure and HLA in healthy donors. Both 60 Vbeta primers and 13 Jbeta primers went into the PCR. TCRdb's table, derived via immunoSEQ multiplex PCR, lists solely in-frame clones and lacks some. Of some 120,000 clones in the sample, roughly 82% were seen once. The V and J ends lost 1 base and 2 bases respectively, with 10 bases between them. This CDR3 region has 15 residues. Germline lookup yields CDR1 LGHNA and CDR2 YNFKEQ. The specimen sequenced was PBMCs. This sequence joins TRBV4-2 and TRBJ2-3, with TRBD1 as a possible D gene (6 bases). This TCR was sampled from a man in his forties in good health and CMV-seropositive. Here the CDR3 DNA reads TGTGCCAGCAGCCAAGGGGACACACACACAGATACGCAGTATTTT. Amino acids: CASSQGDTHTDTQYF.